This T cell receptor (beta chain) was observed in a study of PD-1 blockade in classical Hodgkin lymphoma. Turning to this clone: Its antigen is still unknown.

Study conclusions and caveats: The study found complete responders had baseline diversity similar to newly diagnosed patients.

Generated by immunoSEQ multiplex PCR, the TCRdb table keeps only in-frame clones and is missing some. The sample lists tens of thousands of clones; 78% were seen once. V was clipped by 6 bases and J by 2 bases; unmatched bases: 10. CDR1 and CDR2 (germline): MDHEN, SYDVKM. There are 16 residues in the CDR3. As to time point: cycle 4 day 1 (C4D1), after five to seven weeks of nivolumab. Each and every patient relapsed after autologous stem cell transplantation, and patients got differing brentuximab vedotin exposure. The sequences come from peripheral blood mononuclear cells (PBMCs), collected before the fourth cycle of nivolumab. The chain uses TRBV28 and TRBJ2-7, with 10 bases matching TRBD1. This clonotype was sampled from a human donor with classical Hodgkin lymphoma. CDR3 in amino acids: CASRPGQGSGAYEQYF. The CDR3 bases are TGTGCCAGCAGACCGGGACAGGGGAGCGGGGCCTACGAGCAGTACTTC.